A single sample gave rise to the 15 T cell receptor beta chains below, sequenced in a study of shared clonotypes between healthy human individuals. The method was immunoSEQ multiplex PCR; TCRdb's version includes in-frame clones alone and lacks a portion of them. The sample includes about 1,900,000 clones, just under 95% seen only once; the top ten take approximately 1.2%. Terminally differentiated effector memory CD45RA+ cells were excluded by CCR7 positive selection of CD45RO-negative cells. Sequencing was carried out using naive CD8+ T cells sorted from blood. Receptors were obtained from a man aged 18 to 30 in good health.

This clone was seen a single time. The chain joins TRBV7-9 to TRBJ2-1; 10 nucleotides match TRBD2. The V segment lost 0 bases and the J segment 2 bases; nucleotides outside the gene matches: 4. Germline CDR1 reads SEHNR; CDR2 reads FQNEAQ (reference sequence). The CDR3 runs to 17 residues. As DNA, the CDR3 is TGTGCCAGCAGCTTAGCAGGACTAGCGGCAACCTACAATGAGCAGTTCTTC. Its translation is CASSLAGLAATYNEQFF.

This clone was counted a few times. J is TRBJ2-2 and V is TRBV9, with 7 positions matching TRBD1. The V segment lost 0 bases and the J segment 3 bases; nucleotides outside the gene matches: 14. This CDR3 spans 19 amino acids. Per germline, CDR1 SGDLS and CDR2 YYNGEE. Here the CDR3 reads CASSVAIGDREGYTGELFF. The CDR3 DNA follows: TGTGCCAGCAGCGTAGCAATCGGAGACAGGGAAGGGTACACCGGGGAGCTGTTTTTT. Complete variable domain (other parts from reference TRBV9 and TRBJ2-2): DSGVTQTPKHLITATGQRVTLRCSPRSGDLSVYWYQQSLDQGLQFLIQYYNGEERAKGNILERFSAQQFPDLHSELNLSSLELGDSALYFCASSVAIGDREGYTGELFFGEGSRLTVL.

V and J are TRBV21-1 and TRBJ2-2; TRBD2 is the table's D call and was not checked against the DNA. TRBV21-1 is flagged as a pseudogene. The CDR3 totals 14 residues. In nucleotides, the CDR3 is TGTGCCAGACGTAGCGGGGGGACCACCGGGGAGCTGTTTTTT. As protein: CARRSGGTTGELFF.

This chain links TRBV6-6 with TRBJ2-7; TRBD1 agrees at 7 bases. The V gene end was trimmed by 0 bases and the J gene end by 3 bases; junction bases not matched to a gene: 2. The germline gives CDR1 MNHNY, CDR2 SVGAGI (reference sequence). The length of the CDR3 is 14 residues. Here the CDR3 reads CASSYSYRGYEQYF. CDR3 in DNA: TGTGCCAGCAGTTACTCCTACAGGGGCTACGAGCAGTACTTC.

V gene TRBV4-3 combines with J gene TRBJ2-2; no firm D call. Germline CDR1 is LGHNA and CDR2 is YSLEER. The V end was cut by 4 bases, the J end by 6 bases, with 15 bases between. The CDR3 has 15 residues. For the CDR3, the DNA is TGCGCCAGCAGCCTCGGCCCCCTGTTGGCCGGGGAGCTGTTTTTT. Residues: CASSLGPLLAGELFF.

The chain links TRBV28 to TRBJ2-7; 8 bases align to TRBD1. This CDR3 spans 13 amino acids. Germline CDR1 is MDHEN and CDR2 is SYDVKM. The V and J ends lost 3 bases and 7 bases, in that order; junction bases with no gene match: 5. The CDR3 DNA sequence: TGTGCCAGCAGTTTGCAGGGGGCGAGAGAGCAGTACTTC. It is translated as CASSLQGAREQYF. Based on the CDR3 plus reference TRBV28 and TRBJ2-7, the full variable domain is DVKVTQSSRYLVKRTGEKVFLECVQDMDHENMFWYRQDPGLGLRLIYFSYDVKMKEKGDIPEGYSVSREKKERFSLILESASTNQTSMYLCASSLQGAREQYFGPGTRLTVT.

The genes are TRBV18 and TRBJ2-2, with 10 nucleotides matching TRBD1. Germline CDR1 reads KGHSH; CDR2 reads LQKENI. Trimming removed 2 bases from V and 3 bases from J; junction bases left unmatched: 3. The CDR3 runs to 16 residues. The CDR3, as DNA: TGTGCCAGCTCACCAGAGGACAGGGGGTACACCGGGGAGCTGTTTTTT. It specifies CASSPEDRGYTGELFF.

V and J are TRBV20-1 and TRBJ2-7; D not certain. Germline V gives CDR1 DFQATT, CDR2 SNEGSKA (reference sequence). The CDR3 has 10 amino acids. V lost 5 bases and J 5 bases, leaving 7 bases between the germline ends. As DNA, the CDR3 is TGCAGTGCTGGAGTCAACGAGCAGTACTTC. Encoded protein: CSAGVNEQYF.

This chain links TRBV27 with TRBJ1-1; D remains ambiguous. This CDR3 is built from 15 residues. The ends were cut back, 2 bases at V and 2 bases at J, with 12 bases in the middle. Germline CDR1 and CDR2: MNHEY and SMNVEV (reference sequence). The CDR3 nucleotides read TGTGCCAGCAGTTTAGGCAGCCGGGGTAACACTGAAGCTTTCTTT. This translates into CASSLGSRGNTEAFF.

The chain is built from TRBV6-1 and TRBJ2-7; D possibly corresponds to TRBD2 (5 bases). The V end lost 3 bases, the J end lost 7 bases, and 22 bases lay between the germline ends. Germline assignment: CDR1 MNHNS and CDR2 SASEGT. The CDR3 contains 16 residues. The CDR3 region is CASSEAHGRGSLEQYF. CDR3 DNA: TGTGCCAGCAGTGAGGCCCACGGCCGGGGATCCTTAGAGCAGTACTTC.

The chain carries TRBV13 and TRBJ2-7; 9 positions agree with TRBD1. V lost 2 bases to trimming and J lost 7 bases; unmatched junction nucleotides: 9. The CDR3 totals 15 residues. Looked up from germline, CDR1 is PRHDT and CDR2 is FYEKMQ (reference sequence). The CDR3 loop reads CASSLLGQGLYEQYF. The CDR3 coding sequence is TGTGCCAGCAGCTTACTCGGACAGGGGCTTTATGAGCAGTACTTC.

The chain uses TRBV2 and TRBJ2-5, with TRBD1 as a possible D gene (6 bases). This CDR3 comprises 13 residues. CDR1 is SNHLY, CDR2 FYNNEI, per germline. Trimming removed 6 bases from V and 4 bases from J, with 12 bases in between. This CDR3 reads CASREQGTETQYF. In DNA form, the CDR3 reads TGTGCCAGCAGGGAGCAGGGGACAGAGACCCAGTACTTC.

In its sample, this clone was seen once. The V and J genes are TRBV19 and TRBJ2-7; weak D call: TRBD1 (7 bases). V was shortened by 8 bases and J by 2 bases, with 22 bases between the two germline ends. The CDR3 is 16 amino acids. Germline CDR1 LNHDA, CDR2 SQIVND (reference sequence). The CDR3 DNA is TGTGCCAGTGGCGGGACAGCCGGGACTGGAACCTACGAGCAGTACTTC. This encodes CASGGTAGTGTYEQYF.

This chain links TRBV6-5 with TRBJ2-1; possible D gene TRBD2, 5 bases. The length of the CDR3 is 14 residues. Trimming took off 4 bases at V and 4 bases at J, with 11 bases between the two ends. Germline V gives CDR1 MNHEY, CDR2 SVGAGI. The CDR3 is CASSSSPGYNEQFF. In DNA, the CDR3 is TGTGCCAGCAGTTCTTCCCCGGGGTACAATGAGCAGTTCTTC.

This sequence joins TRBV28 and TRBJ2-5; D tentatively fits TRBD1 or TRBD2 (5 bases each). With 3 bases removed from V and 5 bases from J, the gap between germline ends came to 16 bases. CDR1 and CDR2 (germline): MDHEN, SYDVKM. The CDR3 sequence is 15 residues long. Written as DNA, the CDR3 is TGTGCCAGCAGTTTCCCAGGGACCACTGACGAGACCCAGTACTTC. Its translation: CASSFPGTTDETQYF.